The T cell receptor (beta chain) described here comes from a study of T cell responses to AZD1222 COVID-19 vaccine. General observations from the study: Spike-specific TCR repertoires showed rising breadth and depth after two AZD1222 doses.

The repertoire was sequenced with immunoSEQ multiplex PCR; TCRdb's copy has only in-frame clones and lacks some. The data contain more than 95,000 clones, nearly 95% of them singletons. The CDR3 loop spans 14 amino acids. Concerning this clone itself: Its antigen is undetermined.

The J gene is TRBJ1-2, the V gene TRBV21-1. TRBV21-1 is annotated as a pseudogene. This clonotype was sampled from an adult in good health. Sequenced material: peripheral blood, taken on day 0 of AZD1222 vaccination. CDR3 sequence (DNA): TGTGCCAGCATAGCCCGTACCGATAACTATGGCTACACCTTC. It encodes CASIARTDNYGYTF.